These 19 T cell receptor beta chains were sequenced from one sample in a study of blood T cell repertoires in COVID-19. Clones were read by immunoSEQ multiplex PCR, and TCRdb kept only the in-frame ones, dropping some. Of 190,000 or so clones in the sample, 86% are singletons; the top ten hold around 4.5%. Sequencing was carried out using PBMCs or T cells enriched from blood (not recorded which). The receptors were sampled from a woman in her twenties or thirties who had been exposed to COVID-19.

The CDR3 here is CASSYGLVDEQFF. CDR3 nucleotides: TGTGCCAGCAGCTACGGACTAGTCGATGAGCAGTTCTTC. V and J are TRBV3-1 (or the pseudogene TRBV3-2) and TRBJ2-1, with TRBD2 matching 7 bases. The CDR3 has 13 amino acids. CDR1 is LGHDT and CDR2 is YNNKEL in the germline V gene (reference sequence). The V and J ends lost 5 bases and 8 bases, in that order; junction bases with no gene match: 6.

Only a few counts were recorded for this clone. V and J are TRBV5-1 and TRBJ2-1; TRBD2 might be the D (7 bases). The germline CDR1 and CDR2 sequences are SGHRS and YFSETQ. The CDR3 spans 15 residues. V dropped 0 bases and J dropped 2 bases, with 9 bases sitting between them. The CDR3 nucleotides read TGCGCCAGCAGCTTGGAGGGGGGGACCTACAATGAGCAGTTCTTC. Translation gives CASSLEGGTYNEQFF.

The chain links TRBV7-8 to TRBJ1-2, with D possibly being TRBD1 (5 bases). Germline CDR1 is SGHVS and CDR2 is FQNEAQ. This CDR3 has 15 amino acids. With 1 base removed from V and 5 bases from J, the gap between germline ends came to 14 bases. CDR3 in DNA: TGTGCCAGCAGCTTAGATGGGGGGAATCTTTATGGCTACACCTTC. Its protein product is CASSLDGGNLYGYTF.

The chain is built from TRBV10-1 and TRBJ2-3; tentatively, D is TRBD1 (6 bases). Germline-derived CDR1 and CDR2 are WNHNN and SYGVQD (reference sequence). Trimming left V 4 bases short and J 9 bases short, with 17 bases between. There are 14 residues in the CDR3. The CDR3 protein is CASSGPGTTSTQYF. Written as DNA, the CDR3 is TGCGCCAGCAGTGGGCCTGGGACAACTTCAACGCAGTATTTT.

This clone was counted a few times. This chain links TRBV19 with TRBJ1-3; 10 bases map to TRBD1. The trim removed 10 bases at V and 4 bases at J, leaving 4 bases unmatched. The CDR3 totals 13 residues. CDR1 and CDR2 (germline): LNHDA, SQIVND (reference sequence). The CDR3 reads CATRTGGGNTIYF. As DNA, the CDR3 is TGTGCCACCAGGACAGGGGGAGGAAACACCATATATTTT.

CDR3 sequence (DNA): TGCGCCAGCCAGACAGGCAATTCACCCCTCCACTTT. Amino acid sequence: CASQTGNSPLHF. This chain connects TRBV5-1 to TRBJ1-6, with D possibly being TRBD1 (6 bases). This CDR3 is 12 amino acids long. Germline CDR1 reads SGHRS; CDR2 reads YFSETQ. V was shortened by 7 bases and J by 7 bases, with 9 bases between the two germline ends.

The rearrangement uses TRBV28 and TRBJ2-2, with D maybe TRBD2 (5 bases). The CDR3 is 14 residues long. Trimming took 6 bases from V and 8 from J, leaving 16 bases between them. Germline V lookup: CDR1 MDHEN, CDR2 SYDVKM. The DNA for the CDR3 is TGTGCCAGCAGAGGCGAGAGGGAGTGGGGGGAGCTGTTTTTT. Protein: CASRGEREWGELFF.

The chain carries TRBV18 and TRBJ2-1, with TRBD2 as a possible D gene (6 bases). There are 13 residues in the CDR3. Germline V gene sequence: CDR1 KGHSH, CDR2 LQKENI. V was cut by 3 bases and J by 9 bases, with 12 bases left in between. CDR3 in DNA: TGTGCCAGCTCACCTACCGACGGGGGTGAGCAGTTCTTC. Its translation is CASSPTDGGEQFF.

DNA of the CDR3: TGTGCCTCCCAGCAAGGGGCTGGGGCCAACGTCCTGACTTTC. Translated: CASQQGAGANVLTF. The chain links TRBV19 to TRBJ2-6, with D perhaps TRBD1 (5 bases). Germline V lookup: CDR1 LNHDA, CDR2 SQIVND (reference sequence). The CDR3 totals 14 residues. The V and J ends lost 11 bases and 2 bases respectively, with 13 bases between them.

The rearrangement uses TRBV6-1 and TRBJ2-7, with unresolved D. The CDR3 is 14 amino acids. CDR1 is MNHNS and CDR2 is SASEGT in the germline V gene. V was clipped by 0 bases and J by 4 bases, with 10 bases between them. The CDR3 DNA reads as TGTGCCAGCAGTGAAGCTCCCGCAGATTACGAGCAGTACTTC. This translates into CASSEAPADYEQYF.

J is TRBJ2-7 and V is TRBV29-1; D may be TRBD1 (6 bases). This CDR3 spans 14 amino acids. Trimming pared 4 bases from V and 1 base from J, leaving 14 bases between. Per the germline V gene, CDR1 is SQVTM and CDR2 is ANQGSEA. The CDR3 sequence is CSVVGTDRSYEQYF. The CDR3, as DNA: TGCAGCGTTGTTGGGACCGACAGGTCCTACGAGCAGTACTTC.

The chain combines TRBV6-5 with TRBJ2-7, with 7 bases lining up with TRBD1. V shed 6 bases and J 1 base; nucleotides not matched to a gene: 3. The CDR3 covers 13 residues. Germline V gene sequence: CDR1 MNHEY, CDR2 SVGAGI. CDR3 sequence reads: CASRTGVSYEQYF. The CDR3 DNA sequence: TGTGCCAGCAGAACAGGGGTATCCTACGAGCAGTACTTC.

The rearrangement joins TRBV27 to TRBJ2-2; 9 bases map to TRBD1. CDR1 MNHEY and CDR2 SMNVEV come from the germline V gene (reference sequence). With V trimmed by 3 bases and J by 4 bases, 9 bases remained unmatched. The CDR3 has 17 amino acids. The chain's CDR3 is CASSFDDRDRATGELFF. In nucleotides, the CDR3 is TGTGCCAGCAGTTTTGACGATCGGGACAGGGCCACCGGGGAGCTGTTTTTT.

This clone has only a few counts. J is TRBJ1-5 and V is TRBV7-6; D ambiguous. Looked up from germline, CDR1 is SGHVS and CDR2 is FNYEAQ. The CDR3 is 19 amino acids. V was trimmed by 6 bases and J by 2 bases, leaving 26 bases between them. CDR3 bases: TGTGCCAGCAGTCTATATCCGGGGTCATGGGGAGATGGCAATCAGCCCCAGCATTTT. Translation: CASSLYPGSWGDGNQPQHF.

The J gene is TRBJ2-7, the V gene TRBV19; 9 nucleotides line up with TRBD2. The CDR3 is 15 residues long. Germline values: CDR1 LNHDA, CDR2 SQIVND (reference sequence). The V gene end was trimmed by 4 bases and the J gene end by 0 bases; junction bases not matched to a gene: 4. In nucleotides, the CDR3 is TGTGCCAGTAGTACAAGCGGGGGGAGCTCCTACGAGCAGTACTTC. Translation: CASSTSGGSSYEQYF.

This rearrangement joins TRBV9 to TRBJ2-2; 7 nucleotides match TRBD2. Germline CDR1 and CDR2: SGDLS and YYNGEE. Germline trimming cut 4 bases from V and 9 bases from J; bases unmatched to any gene: 12. The CDR3 totals 15 residues. The CDR3 sequence is CASSPSGEILRELFF. CDR3 coding DNA: TGTGCCAGCAGCCCCAGCGGGGAAATACTGCGGGAGCTGTTTTTT.

The rearrangement uses TRBV14 and TRBJ2-7, with D maybe TRBD2 (5 bases). Trimming removed 2 bases from V and 0 bases from J, with 8 bases in between. The germline V gene encodes CDR1 SGHDN and CDR2 FVKESK. This CDR3 has 14 amino acids. The CDR3 DNA sequence: TGTGCCAGCAGCCAACTACTAGACTCCTACGAGCAGTACTTC. Encoded protein: CASSQLLDSYEQYF.

This clone was seen a single time. This rearrangement joins TRBV5-1 to TRBJ2-3, with 9 bases fitting TRBD1. Germline trimming cut 4 bases from V and 5 bases from J; bases unmatched to any gene: 8. This CDR3 is built from 15 residues. CDR1 is SGHRS and CDR2 is YFSETQ in the germline V gene. The CDR3 nucleotides are TGCGCCAGCAGCGGGCACAGGGGGCGCGGAGATACGCAGTATTTT. Translating gives CASSGHRGRGDTQYF.

The genes are TRBV2 and TRBJ2-1; 8 positions agree with TRBD1. The CDR3 has 13 residues. V was pared by 7 bases and J by 8 bases, with 7 bases of the junction left unmatched. Germline V gives CDR1 SNHLY, CDR2 FYNNEI. For the CDR3, the DNA is TGTGCCAGCAAGCCAGGGGGCAGCGATGAGCAGTTCTTC. The encoded protein is CASKPGGSDEQFF.